This T cell receptor (beta chain) was obtained from a study of shared clonotypes between healthy human individuals. Study-level results: Memory subsets generally showed smaller estimated richness than naive subsets did.

The length of the CDR3 is 14 residues. Germline CDR1 is LNHNV and CDR2 is YYDKDF (reference sequence). The V end lost 3 bases, the J end lost 2 bases, and 5 bases lay between the germline ends. Authors' data handling: Filtering was not the same, since immunoSEQ gave junction-only sequences without quality scores. The assay was immunoSEQ multiplex PCR, and TCRdb's table has in-frame clones only and misses some. Clone size and the V and J calls come from that table; the DNA yielded D and trimming. The sample lists more than 1,200,000 clones, about 98.5% occurring once. With regard to this clone: Antigen: not known.

The chain uses TRBV15 and TRBJ2-6; D is ambiguous. The sequence came from a man aged 30 to 39 in good health. Sequenced input: naive CD4+ T cells sorted from blood. Subset in this sample: CD45RA+ positively selected. CDR3 in DNA: TGTGCCACCAGCAGGGTAGCTGGGGCCAACGTCCTGACTTTC. This translates into CATSRVAGANVLTF.